The 27 T cell receptor beta chains below were found in one sample sequenced in a study of blood T cell repertoires in COVID-19 (TCRdb year 2020). Libraries were constructed by the immunoSEQ multiplex PCR assay. TCRdb took over this immuneACCESS table, retaining in-frame rearrangements with V and J assigned. Such tables are incomplete; in checked studies, under half of the missing clones stem from an unresolved V gene, and the remainder is unexplained. The sample profile shows some 200,000 clones; around 86% of them were found once. Over 4.5% of the sample is in the top ten clones. The specimen sequenced was peripheral blood. These receptor sequences come from a man at least 80 years old with acute or convalescent COVID-19.

The chain uses TRBV18 and TRBJ2-5; the D gene is possibly TRBD1 (6 bases). The ends were cut back, 3 bases at V and 10 bases at J, with 12 bases in the middle. Germline V gene sequence: CDR1 KGHSH, CDR2 LQKENI. The CDR3 totals 12 residues. The CDR3 loop reads CASSPGQEGQYF. DNA for the CDR3: TGTGCCAGCTCACCGGGACAAGAGGGCCAGTACTTC.

The chain joins TRBV28 to TRBJ1-5, with D unresolved. With 11 bases removed from V and 7 bases from J, the gap between germline ends came to 15 bases. The V gene's germline CDR1 is MDHEN and CDR2 SYDVKM. CDR3 length: 12 residues. CDR3 sequence (DNA): TGTGCCCATTCCCGGGGAACCCAGCCCCAGCATTTT. Translated, it gives CAHSRGTQPQHF.

The chain couples TRBV6-1 to TRBJ2-7; D gene ambiguous. This CDR3 contains 11 residues. The germline gives CDR1 MNHNS, CDR2 SASEGT. Trimming took 1 base from V and 6 from J, leaving 4 bases between them. CDR3 sequence reads: CASSEVVEQYF. As DNA, the CDR3 is TGTGCCAGCAGTGAAGTCGTCGAGCAGTACTTC.

V and J are TRBV9 and TRBJ2-1, with TRBD1 matching over 11 bases. There are 16 residues in the CDR3. The V and J ends lost 4 bases and 5 bases, in that order; junction bases with no gene match: 8. Germline CDR1 is SGDLS and CDR2 is YYNGEE. The CDR3, as DNA: TGTGCCAGCAGCATAAGCCGGGACAGGGGGAACAATGAGCAGTTCTTC. Its translation is CASSISRDRGNNEQFF.

This chain joins TRBV30 and TRBJ1-3; D unclear. The CDR3 sequence is 15 residues long. CDR1 and CDR2 from the germline V gene are GTSNPN and SVGIG (reference sequence). Trimming removed 1 base from V and 0 bases from J, with 10 bases in between. Here the CDR3 reads CAWSGHSVSGNTIYF. CDR3 in DNA: TGTGCCTGGAGTGGACACTCCGTCTCTGGAAACACCATATATTTT.

The rearrangement links TRBV18 to TRBJ2-7; 7 bases align to TRBD1. CDR1 KGHSH and CDR2 LQKENI come from the germline V gene. The CDR3 runs 15 residues. The V gene end was trimmed by 5 bases and the J gene end by 0 bases; junction bases not matched to a gene: 7. Here the CDR3 DNA reads TGTGCCAGCTCATTCAGACAGGGTAGCTCCTACGAGCAGTACGTC. Residues: CASSFRQGSSYEQYV.

This chain connects TRBV18 to TRBJ2-3; 9 positions agree with TRBD2. This CDR3 is 16 amino acids long. V dropped 2 bases and J dropped 3; count of bases not matched to a gene: 6. Germline CDR1 and CDR2: KGHSH and LQKENI. The CDR3 reads CASSPASGRLTDTQYF. The CDR3 nucleotides read TGTGCCAGCTCACCAGCCAGCGGGAGGCTGACAGATACGCAGTATTTT.

Only one count was recorded for this clone. The gene calls are TRBV6-1 and TRBJ2-7, with TRBD1 identical over 7 bases. V shed 3 bases, J shed 4 bases, and the junction held 9 bases outside the gene matches. Germline CDR1 and CDR2: MNHNS and SASEGT. The CDR3 totals 15 residues. Here the CDR3 reads CASSEIQGVGYEQYV. CDR3 DNA: TGTGCCAGCAGTGAGATCCAGGGGGTGGGATACGAGCAGTACGTC.

V gene TRBV23-1 combines with J gene TRBJ2-7, with a weak D call TRBD2 (5 bases). TRBV23-1 is given ORF status, its function remaining uncertain. The CDR3 covers 14 residues. Trimming shortened V by 4 bases and J by 12 bases, and 22 bases separated the two germline ends. CDR3 coding DNA: TGCGCCAGCAGTCCACCGCGCACTGAGGACTCCCTGTACGTC. It encodes CASSPPRTEDSLYV.

The V gene is TRBV7-2, the J gene TRBJ2-3, with 7 positions matching TRBD1. The CDR3 totals 17 residues. V gave up 5 bases and J gave up 4 bases; unmatched junction bases: 15. Germline loops: CDR1 SGHTA, CDR2 FQGNSA. The CDR3 nucleotides read TGTGCCAGCAGCAAAGACCGGGTAGGGGGCGCGGCAGATACGCAGTATTTT. This gives the protein CASSKDRVGGAADTQYF.

The V and J genes are TRBV18 and TRBJ2-1; maybe TRBD2 (6 bases). This CDR3 is 15 amino acids long. Germline assignment: CDR1 KGHSH and CDR2 LQKENI. The V end was cut by 6 bases, the J end by 3 bases, with 15 bases between. Here the CDR3 reads CASSPSVRDYNEQFF. CDR3 sequence (DNA): TGTGCCAGCTCGCCGTCGGTGCGGGACTACAATGAGCAGTTCTTC.

The chain couples TRBV7-8 to TRBJ2-1; 9 bases match TRBD2. CDR1 and CDR2 (germline): SGHVS, FQNEAQ. The length of the CDR3 is 15 residues. V dropped 4 bases and J dropped 10; count of bases not matched to a gene: 11. The CDR3: CASSSLGLAGGEQFF. CDR3 sequence (DNA): TGTGCCAGCAGCTCCTTGGGACTAGCCGGCGGGGAGCAGTTCTTC. Variable domain in full (rest from reference TRBV7-8 and TRBJ2-1): GAGVSQSPRYKVAKRGQDVALRCDPISGHVSLFWYQQALGQGPEFLTYFQNEAQLDKSGLPSDRFFAERPEGSVSTLKIQRTQQEDSAVYLCASSSLGLAGGEQFFGPGTRLTVL.

The chain is built from TRBV30 and TRBJ2-5; TRBD2 is a possible D gene (6 bases). CDR3 length: 14 residues. CDR1 and CDR2 (germline): GTSNPN, SVGIG (reference sequence). V was pared by 3 bases and J by 5 bases, with 16 bases between. The CDR3 bases are TGTGCCTGGAGGATCGGGGCTAGCGCGGAGACCCAGTACTTC. Amino acid sequence: CAWRIGASAETQYF.

Many counts were recorded for this clone. The chain links TRBV20-1 to TRBJ2-1; D uncertain. CDR1 and CDR2 from the germline V gene are DFQATT and SNEGSKA (reference sequence). V lost 4 bases and J 4 bases, leaving 5 bases between the germline ends. This CDR3 contains 11 residues. This CDR3 reads CSANSYNEQFF. The CDR3 nucleotides read TGCAGTGCTAATTCTTACAATGAGCAGTTCTTC.

This sequence joins TRBV5-4 and TRBJ2-4; 11 bases are shared with TRBD1. Per the germline V gene, CDR1 is SGHNT and CDR2 is YYREEE (reference sequence). After removal of 4 bases from V and 8 bases from J, the junction contained 11 bases not matched to a gene. The CDR3 sequence is 16 residues long. CDR3 sequence reads: CASSPGQGDVSHIQYF. The CDR3 DNA is TGTGCCAGCAGCCCGGGACAGGGGGATGTTAGTCACATTCAGTACTTC.

The chain recombines TRBV4-1 with TRBJ2-1, with D uncertain. Germline CDR1 MGHRA, CDR2 YSYEKL. This CDR3 has 14 amino acids. Trimming left V 2 bases short and J 4 bases short, with 9 bases between. The CDR3 sequence: CASSQRPEYNEQFF. CDR3 in DNA: TGCGCCAGCAGCCAAAGGCCGGAGTACAATGAGCAGTTCTTC.

The CDR3 protein is CASSQGLATQYF. The CDR3 DNA reads TGTGCCAGCAGCCAAGGACTAGCAACGCAGTATTTT. The chain uses TRBV7-2 and TRBJ2-3, with 8 positions matching TRBD2. Trimming removed 5 bases from V and 9 bases from J; junction bases left unmatched: 4. The CDR3 loop spans 12 amino acids. Germline V gives CDR1 SGHTA, CDR2 FQGNSA.

This chain connects TRBV24-1 to TRBJ2-1; TRBD2 aligns across 8 bases. The V segment lost 4 bases and the J segment 8 bases; nucleotides outside the gene matches: 15. The CDR3 is 17 amino acids. Germline values: CDR1 KGHDR, CDR2 SFDVKD. This CDR3 reads CATSDAGGAGVWDEQFF. The CDR3 DNA reads as TGTGCCACCAGTGACGCCGGTGGAGCGGGAGTGTGGGATGAGCAGTTCTTC.

CDR3 in DNA: TGTGCCAGCAGGTCTACTAGCGGGAGTTCGGAGCAGTTCTTC. Protein sequence: CASRSTSGSSEQFF. The J gene is TRBJ2-1, the V gene TRBV7-2, with 11 positions matching TRBD2. After removal of 6 bases from V and 10 bases from J, the junction contained 8 bases not matched to a gene. The CDR3 has 14 amino acids. CDR1 and CDR2 (germline): SGHTA, FQGNSA. Looking up the rest from reference TRBV7-2 and TRBJ2-1 gives the full variable domain: GAGVSQSPSNKVTEKGKDVELRCDPISGHTALYWYRQSLGQGLEFLIYFQGNSAPDKSGLPSDRFSAERTGGSVSTLTIQRTQQEDSAVYLCASRSTSGSSEQFFGPGTRLTVL.

This rearrangement joins TRBV28 to TRBJ2-3, with 13 bases identical to TRBD2. This CDR3 has 16 residues. After removal of 5 bases from V and 5 bases from J, the junction contained 7 bases not matched to a gene. From germline, CDR1 is MDHEN and CDR2 SYDVKM. The CDR3 loop reads CASSTRTSGSLDTQYF. CDR3 coding DNA: TGTGCCAGCAGTACAAGGACTAGCGGGAGCTTAGATACGCAGTATTTT.

The chain combines TRBV14 with TRBJ1-3; 9 nucleotides agree with TRBD1. V lost 4 bases to trimming and J lost 1 base; unmatched junction nucleotides: 2. The CDR3 has 15 amino acids. Germline V gene sequence: CDR1 SGHDN, CDR2 FVKESK. The CDR3 sequence is CASSRDRVSGNTIYF. In DNA form, the CDR3 reads TGTGCCAGCAGCCGGGACAGGGTATCTGGAAACACCATATATTTT.

This clone was found once. This chain connects TRBV27 to TRBJ1-4; D is possibly TRBD1 (5 bases). The germline V and J ends were trimmed by 6 bases and 11 bases, with 25 bases remaining between them. Germline assignment: CDR1 MNHEY and CDR2 SMNVEV (reference sequence). The CDR3 is 16 amino acids. CDR3 DNA sequence: TGTGCCAGCAGCACGGGAGGGACCGTGGTCGTTAAGAAACTGTTTTTT. Translated: CASSTGGTVVVKKLFF.

V usage is TRBV19 and J usage is TRBJ1-2; D is unclear. Trimming took 7 bases from V and 3 from J, leaving 6 bases between them. The CDR3 loop spans 11 amino acids. Germline values: CDR1 LNHDA, CDR2 SQIVND (reference sequence). Here the CDR3 DNA reads TGTGCCAGTATGGGCTACTATGGCTACACCTTC. It is translated as CASMGYYGYTF.

V gene TRBV24-1 combines with J gene TRBJ2-5; 9 positions agree with TRBD1. The CDR3 is made up of 17 amino acids. Trimming removed 4 bases from V and 5 bases from J; junction bases left unmatched: 13. Per germline, CDR1 KGHDR and CDR2 SFDVKD. Here the CDR3 reads CATSDPLRDRDSETQYF. As DNA, the CDR3 is TGTGCCACCAGTGACCCCCTCCGGGACAGGGATAGCGAGACCCAGTACTTC.

V is TRBV4-3 and J is TRBJ2-1; 11 bases fit TRBD2. J gave up 0 bases and V 1 base, and 2 bases lay outside the gene matches. The CDR3 is made up of 17 amino acids. Germline V CDR1 and CDR2: LGHNA, YSLEER. CDR3 region: CASSQGTSGSSYNEQFF. CDR3 in DNA: TGCGCCAGCAGCCAAGGAACTAGCGGGAGCTCCTACAATGAGCAGTTCTTC.

The chain employs TRBV2 and TRBJ2-2; 7 bases agree with TRBD2. From germline, CDR1 is SNHLY and CDR2 FYNNEI. The ends lost 7 bases at V and 2 bases at J; junction bases unmatched: 7. There are 15 residues in the CDR3. The CDR3 DNA reads TGTGCCAGCATGGTCGGGAGGCTTAACACCGGGGAGCTGTTTTTT. This gives the protein CASMVGRLNTGELFF.

V and J are TRBV6-5 and TRBJ2-7; 9 nucleotides match TRBD1. Trimming cost V 9 bases and J 9 bases; bases outside gene matches: 18. The CDR3 length is 15 residues. Germline V gene sequence: CDR1 MNHEY, CDR2 SVGAGI. This CDR3 reads CASGGGGQGQGRQYV. As DNA, the CDR3 is TGTGCCAGTGGAGGGGGGGGACAGGGTCAAGGTAGGCAGTACGTC.